The 19 T cell receptor beta chains presented below share a single source sample, sequenced in a study of T-cell memory formation after mild COVID-19. TCRdb re-derived calls from the 5' RACE reads in MiXCR, one entry per CDR3 protein. Of 400,000 to 500,000 distinct CDR3 sequences in the sample, under 20% were seen once. The sequencing input was PBMCs or a T cell subset sorted from them (not recorded which). The origin of the receptors is a man aged 18 to 30 who had mild COVID-19 (a few samples of this study predate the infection). Cell type and time point are not known.

The rearrangement joins TRBV18 to TRBJ1-1; D not resolved. Trimming cost V 3 bases and J 3 bases, with 14 bases left between them. The germline CDR1 and CDR2 sequences are KGHSH and LQKENI. The CDR3 covers 15 residues. The CDR3: CASSPPRGMYTEAFF. CDR3 in DNA: TGTGCCAGCTCACCGCCCCGGGGAATGTACACTGAAGCTTTCTTT.

This clonotype has a handful of counts. The rearrangement joins TRBV20-1 to TRBJ2-7; TRBD1 matches at 8 bases. Looked up from germline, CDR1 is DFQATT and CDR2 is SNEGSKA (reference sequence). The CDR3 is 14 amino acids. J lost 6 bases, V lost 3 bases, and 10 bases had no gene match. The CDR3 DNA reads as TGCAGTGCTAGGGGCCCCGCAGGGGGCGTCGAGCAGTACTTC. It yields the protein CSARGPAGGVEQYF.

The chain has TRBV6-5 and TRBJ1-5, with a possible D match to TRBD1 (6 bases). Germline-derived CDR1 and CDR2 are MNHEY and SVGAGI. Trimming took off 6 bases at V and 6 bases at J, with 9 bases between the two ends. This CDR3 is 12 amino acids long. This chain's CDR3 is CASRTGFQPQHF. CDR3 nucleotide sequence: TGTGCCAGCAGAACAGGGTTTCAGCCCCAGCATTTT.

The V gene is TRBV7-9, the J gene TRBJ2-1; possibly TRBD1 or TRBD2 for D (6 bases each). CDR3 length equals 15 residues. Trimming pared 5 bases from V and 2 bases from J, leaving 13 bases between. Germline V CDR1 and CDR2: SEHNR, FQNEAQ (reference sequence). CDR3 sequence (DNA): TGTGCCAGCAGCCGGGCGGGGACAACCTACAATGAGCAGTTCTTC. This codes for CASSRAGTTYNEQFF.

The V and J genes are TRBV3-1 and TRBJ1-4; D is uncertain. Trimming removed 2 bases from V and 10 bases from J, with 14 bases in between. This CDR3 is 14 amino acids long. CDR1 and CDR2 (germline): LGHDT, YNNKEL (reference sequence). The CDR3 nucleotides are TGTGCCAGCAGCCAAAACCCCTTTATGGGAAAACTGTTTTTT. Amino acids: CASSQNPFMGKLFF. The full variable domain, rest sourced from reference TRBV3-1 and TRBJ1-4, is DTAVSQTPKYLVTQMGNDKSIKCEQNLGHDTMYWYKQDSKKFLKIMFSYNNKELIINETVPNRFSPKSPDKAHLNLHINSLELGDSAVYFCASSQNPFMGKLFFGSGTQLSVL.

This clonotype was observed a few times. The rearrangement uses TRBV6-1 and TRBJ2-1; D gene unclear. The V and J ends lost 0 bases and 7 bases respectively, with 4 bases between them. The CDR3 contains 12 residues. The germline CDR1 and CDR2 sequences are MNHNS and SASEGT. CDR3 in DNA: TGTGCCAGCAGTGAAGCACGGAATGAGCAGTTCTTC. Amino acids: CASSEARNEQFF.

The gene calls are TRBV9 and TRBJ2-3, with a possible D match to TRBD2 (6 bases). V was cut by 5 bases and J by 4 bases, with 14 bases left in between. This CDR3 is 14 amino acids long. Germline lookup yields CDR1 SGDLS and CDR2 YYNGEE. CDR3 sequence (DNA): TGTGCCAGCAGTAAAGTAGCGGTCGCAGATACGCAGTATTTT. Its translation: CASSKVAVADTQYF.

This clonotype was counted a few times. The chain is built from TRBV7-3 and TRBJ2-2; D could derive from TRBD1 or TRBD2 (5 bases each). V lost 4 bases, J lost 6 bases, and 18 bases lay in between. The CDR3 is 16 amino acids. Germline V gene lookup returns CDR1 SGHTA and CDR2 FQGTGA. The CDR3 nucleotides are TGTGCCAGCAGCTCCCATCCCTCTGGGGGTGCCGGGGAGCTGTTTTTT. Translated, it gives CASSSHPSGGAGELFF.

The chain uses TRBV6-6 and TRBJ1-1, with TRBD1 matching 7 bases. V lost 0 bases, J lost 1 base, and 2 bases stayed unmatched. Per the germline V gene, CDR1 is MNHNY and CDR2 is SVGAGI (reference sequence). The CDR3 has 15 residues. CDR3 DNA: TGTGCCAGCAGTTACTCGTACAGGGGGAACACTGAAGCTTTCTTT. It codes for CASSYSYRGNTEAFF.

The genes are TRBV5-1 and TRBJ2-1; D not resolved. Germline CDR1 reads SGHRS; CDR2 reads YFSETQ. The length of the CDR3 is 14 residues. Trimming shortened V by 1 base and J by 7 bases, and 12 bases separated the two germline ends. The CDR3 DNA sequence: TGCGCCAGCAGCTTGTCCCTGGGTACTAATGAGCAGTTCTTC. This encodes CASSLSLGTNEQFF.

This chain connects TRBV10-2 to TRBJ1-2; possible D gene TRBD1, 6 bases. Trimming removed 9 bases from V and 4 bases from J, with 12 bases in between. The CDR3 loop spans 12 amino acids. In germline, CDR1 is WSHSY, CDR2 SAAADI. This CDR3 is CARPGDAYGYTF. Here the CDR3 DNA reads TGCGCCAGACCAGGGGACGCCTATGGCTACACCTTC.

The chain couples TRBV5-1 to TRBJ2-7; 10 bases match TRBD2. CDR1 and CDR2 (germline): SGHRS, YFSETQ. The CDR3 has 17 residues. V was clipped by 4 bases and J by 0 bases; unmatched bases: 10. The CDR3 here is CASSPPPSSGGSYEQYF. The DNA of the CDR3 is TGCGCCAGCAGCCCCCCTCCCTCTAGCGGGGGCTCCTACGAGCAGTACTTC. Full variable domain (rest looked up from reference TRBV5-1 and TRBJ2-7): KAGVTQTPRYLIKTRGQQVTLSCSPISGHRSVSWYQQTPGQGLQFLFEYFSETQRNKGNFPGRFSGRQFSNSRSEMNVSTLELGDSALYLCASSPPPSSGGSYEQYFGPGTRLTVT.

This clonotype was recorded a few times. J is TRBJ1-1 and V is TRBV2; unclear D gene. V dropped 0 bases and J dropped 1 base, with 12 bases sitting between them. The CDR3 spans 16 residues. Germline CDR1 reads SNHLY; CDR2 reads FYNNEI. Here the CDR3 reads CASSEALGRPNTEAFF. For the CDR3, the DNA is TGTGCCAGCAGTGAAGCGCTGGGCAGACCGAACACTGAAGCTTTCTTT.

In this sample, this clonotype turned up a few times. This chain uses TRBV21-1 with TRBJ1-1. TRBV21-1 is classified as a pseudogene. The CDR3 extends over 9 amino acids. This CDR3 reads CASLGGAFF. The DNA for the CDR3 is TGTGCCAGTCTCGGAGGGGCTTTCTTT.

This rearrangement joins TRBV7-3 to TRBJ2-7; no clear D. This CDR3 has 14 residues. Per germline, CDR1 SGHTA and CDR2 FQGTGA. CDR3: CASGFPKPPQNKNV. DNA for the CDR3: TGTGCCAGCGGATTCCCCAAGCCCCCACAGAACAAGAACGTC.

This clonotype was observed a few times. Sequence at one end of the junction differs from germline and may be a read error. The J gene is TRBJ2-4, the V gene TRBV2; D possibly matches TRBD1 or TRBD2 (5 bases each). Germline lookup yields CDR1 SNHLY and CDR2 FYNNEI. CDR3 length: 12 amino acids. CDR3 in DNA: TGTGCCAGCAGCGCCAACCGGGACCCCCCGGGTTTC. As protein: CASSANRDPPGF.

This chain joins TRBV19 and TRBJ1-5; D may be TRBD1 (6 bases). Germline V CDR1 and CDR2: LNHDA, SQIVND (reference sequence). Trimming removed 11 bases at V and 4 bases at J, with 15 bases between. The CDR3 runs 13 residues. CDR3 coding DNA: TGTGCCTGTCGGGGGCAGCAGAATCAGCCCCAGCATTTT. It codes for CACRGQQNQPQHF.

This clonotype was found a few times. The chain has TRBV7-9 and TRBJ1-6, with D tentatively TRBD1 (5 bases). The V gene's germline CDR1 is SEHNR and CDR2 FQNEAQ (reference sequence). V gave up 6 bases and J gave up 12 bases, with 12 bases separating them. The CDR3 sequence is 12 residues long. The CDR3 sequence: CASSIRDGPLHF. DNA of the CDR3: TGTGCCAGCAGTATCCGGGACGGACCCCTCCACTTT.

To note about this clonotype: At one of its ends the junction is not consistent with the germline gene, which may arise from a read error. This chain connects TRBV7-2 to TRBJ2-2, with TRBD1 matching 7 bases. Germline assignment: CDR1 SGHTA and CDR2 FQGNSA. This CDR3 has 14 residues. The CDR3 coding sequence is TGTGCCAGCAGACCCACAGGGGTTGCCGGGGAGCTGATTTTT. It translates to CASRPTGVAGELIF.